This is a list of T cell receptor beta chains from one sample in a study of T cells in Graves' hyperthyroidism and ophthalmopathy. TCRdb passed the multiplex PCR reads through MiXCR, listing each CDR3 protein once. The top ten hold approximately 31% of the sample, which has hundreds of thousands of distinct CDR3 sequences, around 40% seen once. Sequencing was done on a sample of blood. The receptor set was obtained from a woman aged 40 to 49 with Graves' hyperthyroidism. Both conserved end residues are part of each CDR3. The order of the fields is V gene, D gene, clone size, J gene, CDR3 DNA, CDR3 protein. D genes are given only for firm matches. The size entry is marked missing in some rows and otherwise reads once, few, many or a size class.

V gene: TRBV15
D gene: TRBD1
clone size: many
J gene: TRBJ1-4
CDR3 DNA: TGTGCCACCAGCTATCGACAGGGATATTCTAATGAAAAACTGTTTTTT
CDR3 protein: CATSYRQGYSNEKLFF

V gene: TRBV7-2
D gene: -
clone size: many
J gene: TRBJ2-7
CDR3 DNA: TGTGCCAGCAGCTTAGCCCGTTCCTACGAGCAGTACTTC
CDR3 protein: CASSLARSYEQYF

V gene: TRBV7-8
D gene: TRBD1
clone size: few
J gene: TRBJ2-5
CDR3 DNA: TGTGCCAGCAGCCGGACAGGGGGCGGGGGTGAGACCCAGTACTTC
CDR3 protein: CASSRTGGGGETQYF

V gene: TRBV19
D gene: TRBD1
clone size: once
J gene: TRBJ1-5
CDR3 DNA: TGTGCCAGTTCTAGACAGGGTGCTCAGCCCCAGCATTTT
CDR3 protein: CASSRQGAQPQHF

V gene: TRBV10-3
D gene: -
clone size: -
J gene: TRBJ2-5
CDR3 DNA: TGTGCATTCCGGACGGCCCAAGAGACCCAGTACTTC
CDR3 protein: CAFRTAQETQYF

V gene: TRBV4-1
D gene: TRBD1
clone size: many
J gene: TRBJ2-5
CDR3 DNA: TGCGCCAGCAGCAACGACAGGGGGCAGGGGGAGACCCAGTACTTC
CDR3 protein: CASSNDRGQGETQYF

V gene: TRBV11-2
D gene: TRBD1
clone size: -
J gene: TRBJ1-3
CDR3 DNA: TGTGCCAGCAGCTTAAGGACAGGGATGAGCTCTGGAAACACCATATATTTT
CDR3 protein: CASSLRTGMSSGNTIYF

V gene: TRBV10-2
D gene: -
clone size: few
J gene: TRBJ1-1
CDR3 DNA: TGTGCCAGCAACAGATTCGGCTCTGAAGCTTTCTTT
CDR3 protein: CASNRFGSEAFF

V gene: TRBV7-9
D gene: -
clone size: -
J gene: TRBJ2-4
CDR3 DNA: TGTGCCAGCAGCTTAAGGGGGTGCCACAAAAACATTCAGTACTTC
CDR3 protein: CASSLRGCHKNIQYF

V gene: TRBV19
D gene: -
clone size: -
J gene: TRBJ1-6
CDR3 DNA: TGTGCCAGTAGTGACTCTTATGGACAACTCCACTTT
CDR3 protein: CASSDSYGQLHF

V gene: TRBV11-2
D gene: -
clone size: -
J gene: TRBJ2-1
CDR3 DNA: TGTGCCAGCAGCTTAGCCTTGCAGTCCGGGCGAGAGCAGTTCTTC
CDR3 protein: CASSLALQSGREQFF

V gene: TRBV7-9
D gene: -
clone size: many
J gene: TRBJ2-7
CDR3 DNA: TGTGCCAGCAGACCTGCAAGGAGCTCCTACGAGCAGTACTTC
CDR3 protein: CASRPARSSYEQYF

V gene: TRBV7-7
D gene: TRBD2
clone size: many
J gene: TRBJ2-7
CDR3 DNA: TGTGCTAGCAGCTTCACGTTTGGCGAGCGGGAGTTCTGGGAGCAGTACTTC
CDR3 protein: CASSFTFGEREFWEQYF

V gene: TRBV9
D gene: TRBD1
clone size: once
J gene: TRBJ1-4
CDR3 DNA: TGTGCCAGCAGCGGAACGGGACAGCCTAATGAAAAACTGTTTTTT
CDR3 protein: CASSGTGQPNEKLFF

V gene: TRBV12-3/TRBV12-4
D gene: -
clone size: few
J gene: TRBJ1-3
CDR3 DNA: TGTGCCAGCAGTTTAGTTAAATCGAGGTTGGGCAGGACCTCTGGAAACACCATATATTTT
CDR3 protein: CASSLVKSRLGRTSGNTIYF

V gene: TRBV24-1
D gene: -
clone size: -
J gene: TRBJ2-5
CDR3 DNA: TGTGCCACCAGTAGACCGGGACTGAGCCAAGAGACCCAGTACTTC
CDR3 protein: CATSRPGLSQETQYF

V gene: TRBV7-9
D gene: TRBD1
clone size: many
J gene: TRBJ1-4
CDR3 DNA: TGTGCCAGCAGCCTAGGACAGGGATCAACAACTAATGAAAAACTGTTTTTT
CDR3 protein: CASSLGQGSTTNEKLFF

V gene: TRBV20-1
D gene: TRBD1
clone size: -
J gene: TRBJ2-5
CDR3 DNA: TGCAGTGCTACACAGGGGGGTACAGATACGCAGTACTTC
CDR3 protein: CSATQGGTDTQYF

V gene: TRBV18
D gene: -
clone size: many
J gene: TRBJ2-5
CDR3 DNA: TGTGCCAGCTCACCCTCATCACAAGAGACCCAGTACTTC
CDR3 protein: CASSPSSQETQYF

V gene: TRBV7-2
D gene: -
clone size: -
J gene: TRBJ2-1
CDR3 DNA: TGTGCCAGCAGCTTAGGTTTTGGCAGGATCAATGAGCAGTTCTTC
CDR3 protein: CASSLGFGRINEQFF

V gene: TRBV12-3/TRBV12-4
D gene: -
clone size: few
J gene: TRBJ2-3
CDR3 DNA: TGTGCCAGCAGCCAAGGCAGGGGCAGCACAGATACGCAGTATTTT
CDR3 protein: CASSQGRGSTDTQYF

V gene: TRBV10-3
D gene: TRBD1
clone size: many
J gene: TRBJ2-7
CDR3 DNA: TGTGCCATCAGTGAGGGGGACAGGGGAAACTACGAGCAGTACTTC
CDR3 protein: CAISEGDRGNYEQYF

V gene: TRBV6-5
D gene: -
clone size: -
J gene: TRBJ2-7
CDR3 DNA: TGTGCCACCGGTTTCGATGGGGTTAGATCCTACGAGCAGTACTTC
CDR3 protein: CATGFDGVRSYEQYF

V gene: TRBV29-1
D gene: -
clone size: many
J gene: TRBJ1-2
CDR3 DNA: TGCAGCGCTGGGGGTACTAACTATGGCTACACCTTC
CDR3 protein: CSAGGTNYGYTF

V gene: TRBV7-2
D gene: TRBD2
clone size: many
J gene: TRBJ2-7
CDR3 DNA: TGTGCCAGCAGTCTACTCTCCAGCGGGGGTACCTACGAGCAGTACTTC
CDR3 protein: CASSLLSSGGTYEQYF

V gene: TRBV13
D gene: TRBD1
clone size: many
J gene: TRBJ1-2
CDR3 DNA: TGTGCCAGCAGCTTCTTCAACAGGGGGCGAAGAGGCTACACCTTC
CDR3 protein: CASSFFNRGRRGYTF

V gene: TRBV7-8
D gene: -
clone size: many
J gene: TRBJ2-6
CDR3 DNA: TGTGCCAGCAGCACTGACAGGGGGGCCAACGTCCTGACTTTC
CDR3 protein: CASSTDRGANVLTF

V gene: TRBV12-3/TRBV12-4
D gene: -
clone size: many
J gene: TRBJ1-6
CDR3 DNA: TGTGCCAGCAGTGACGGGGTGCGCGGGTCACCCCTCCACTTT
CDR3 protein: CASSDGVRGSPLHF

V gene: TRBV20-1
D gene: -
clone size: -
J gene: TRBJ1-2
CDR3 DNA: TGCAGTGCTAGCTTATTTCGACAGAACTATGGCTACACCTTC
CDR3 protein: CSASLFRQNYGYTF

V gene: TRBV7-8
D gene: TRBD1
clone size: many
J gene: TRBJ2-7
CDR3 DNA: TGTGCCAGCAGCTCGGACAGGGGGGGCTACGAGCAGTACTTC
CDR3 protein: CASSSDRGGYEQYF

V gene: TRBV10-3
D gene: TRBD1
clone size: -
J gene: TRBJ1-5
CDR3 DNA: TGTGCCAGCAGTTACGAAGGGACAGGACAGCCCCAGCATTTT
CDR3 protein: CASSYEGTGQPQHF

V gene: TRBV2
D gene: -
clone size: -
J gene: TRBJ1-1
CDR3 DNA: TGTGCCAGCAGTGGGCAGGGTGTTTCGAACACTGAAGCTTTCTTT
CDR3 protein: CASSGQGVSNTEAFF

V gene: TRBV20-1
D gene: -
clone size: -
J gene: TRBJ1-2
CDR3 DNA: TGCAGTGCCCCCGACGGCAGGTCTAACTATGGCTACACCTTC
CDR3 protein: CSAPDGRSNYGYTF

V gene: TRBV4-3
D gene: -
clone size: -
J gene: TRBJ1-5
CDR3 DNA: TGCGCCAGCAGCTCGACCGTTCTTTCCAATCAGCCCCAGCATTTT
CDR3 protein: CASSSTVLSNQPQHF

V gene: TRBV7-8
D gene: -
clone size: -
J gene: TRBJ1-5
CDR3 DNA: TGTGCCAGCCGCAAACAGGAGGACCTGAATCAGCCCCAGCATTTT
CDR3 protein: CASRKQEDLNQPQHF

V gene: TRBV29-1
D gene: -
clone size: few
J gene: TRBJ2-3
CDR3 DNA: TGCAGCGTTGTGCTTGGTAGCACAGATACGCAGTATTTT
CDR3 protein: CSVVLGSTDTQYF

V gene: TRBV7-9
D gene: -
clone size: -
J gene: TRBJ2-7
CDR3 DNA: TGTGCCAGCAGCCGGCGGGCAGGGGATTACTACGAGCAGTACTTC
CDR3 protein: CASSRRAGDYYEQYF

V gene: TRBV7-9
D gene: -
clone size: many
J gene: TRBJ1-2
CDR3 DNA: TGTGCCAGCAGCTTTGTGGACATCGGGGGTGGCTACACCTTC
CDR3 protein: CASSFVDIGGGYTF

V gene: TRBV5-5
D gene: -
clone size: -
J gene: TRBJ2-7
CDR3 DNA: TGTGCCAGCAGCGAGTGGGTGGGGCTCTACGAGCAGTACTTC
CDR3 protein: CASSEWVGLYEQYF

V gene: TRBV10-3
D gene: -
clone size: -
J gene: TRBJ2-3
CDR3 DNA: TGTGCCATCAGCGGGGCAGGCTTAAACACAGATACGCAGTATTTT
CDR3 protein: CAISGAGLNTDTQYF

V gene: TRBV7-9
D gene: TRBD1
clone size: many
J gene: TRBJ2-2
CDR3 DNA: TGTGCCAGCAGCTCAAACCGGGACAGGGGGGACGGGGAGCTGTTTTTT
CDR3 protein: CASSSNRDRGDGELFF

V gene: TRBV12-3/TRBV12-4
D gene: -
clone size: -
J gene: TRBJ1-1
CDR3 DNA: TGTGCCAGCAGGGTGGACATTCCGACGAACACTGAAGCTTTCTTT
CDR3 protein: CASRVDIPTNTEAFF

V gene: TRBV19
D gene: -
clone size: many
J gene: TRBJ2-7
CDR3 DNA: TGTGCCAGTAGTACAGGTCCCGTGTACGAGCAGTACTTC
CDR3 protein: CASSTGPVYEQYF

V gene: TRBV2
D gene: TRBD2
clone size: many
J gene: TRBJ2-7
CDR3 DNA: TGTGCCAGCAGTGGGGGTAGCGGGAGTTATTCCCACGAGCAGTACTTC
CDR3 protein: CASSGGSGSYSHEQYF

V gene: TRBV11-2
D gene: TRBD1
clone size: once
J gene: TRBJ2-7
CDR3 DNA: TGTGCCAGCAGCCACGGAAGGACAGGGGTGTATGAGCAGTACTTC
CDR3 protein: CASSHGRTGVYEQYF

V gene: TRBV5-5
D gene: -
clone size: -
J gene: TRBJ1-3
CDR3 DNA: TGTGCCAGCAGCTTTCCCGCAGGGGCCGGAAACACCATATATTTT
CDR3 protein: CASSFPAGAGNTIYF

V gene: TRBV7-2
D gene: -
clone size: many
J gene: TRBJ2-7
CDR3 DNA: TGTGCCAGCAGCTTAGCGGGGAGAGGGGCCTACGAGCAGTACTTC
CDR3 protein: CASSLAGRGAYEQYF

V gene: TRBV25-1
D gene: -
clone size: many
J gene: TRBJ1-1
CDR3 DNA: TGTGCCAGCAGTGAATATGCGACTGAAGCTTTCTTT
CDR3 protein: CASSEYATEAFF

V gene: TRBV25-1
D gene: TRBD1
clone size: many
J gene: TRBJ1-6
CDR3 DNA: TGTGCCAGCGGTGAACAGGGGGGAAATTCACCCCTCCACTTT
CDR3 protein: CASGEQGGNSPLHF

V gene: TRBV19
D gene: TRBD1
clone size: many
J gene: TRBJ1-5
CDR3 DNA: TGTGCCAGTATCCCAAGGACAGGGAGCAATCAGCCCCAGCATTTT
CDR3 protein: CASIPRTGSNQPQHF

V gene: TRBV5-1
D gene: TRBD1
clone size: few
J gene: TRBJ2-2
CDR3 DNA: TGCGCCAGCAGCGAACAGGGGGCGTCGAACACCGGGGAGCTGTTTTTT
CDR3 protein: CASSEQGASNTGELFF

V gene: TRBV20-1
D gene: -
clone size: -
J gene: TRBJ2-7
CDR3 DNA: TGCAGTGCCACGAGACACGAATGGGGGAACGAGCAGTACTTC
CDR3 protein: CSATRHEWGNEQYF

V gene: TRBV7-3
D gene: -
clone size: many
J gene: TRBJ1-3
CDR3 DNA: TGTGCCAGCAGCTTAACGGGGGGCACCTCTGGAAACACCATATATTTT
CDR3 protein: CASSLTGGTSGNTIYF

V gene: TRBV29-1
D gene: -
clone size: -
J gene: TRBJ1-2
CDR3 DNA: TGCAGCGAGAGGGATCGCGGCTATGGCTACACCTTC
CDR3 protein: CSERDRGYGYTF

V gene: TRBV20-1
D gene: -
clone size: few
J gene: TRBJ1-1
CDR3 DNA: TGCAGTTCCCCCAGCGACTCTAACACTGAAGCTTTCTTT
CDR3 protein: CSSPSDSNTEAFF

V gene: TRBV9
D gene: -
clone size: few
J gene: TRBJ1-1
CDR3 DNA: TGTGCCAGCAGCCGAGACATGGGGGTGAACACTGAAGCTTTCTTT
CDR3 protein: CASSRDMGVNTEAFF

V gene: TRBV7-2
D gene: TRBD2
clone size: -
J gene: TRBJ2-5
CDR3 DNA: TGTGCCAGCAGCTTCGACGTCCCGGGACTAGCGGGGGGGCTGGAGACCCAGTACTTC
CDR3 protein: CASSFDVPGLAGGLETQYF

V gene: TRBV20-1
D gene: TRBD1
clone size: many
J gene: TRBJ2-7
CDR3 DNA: TGCAGTGCGAGGACAGGGGTTGTATACGAGCAGTACTTC
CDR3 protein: CSARTGVVYEQYF

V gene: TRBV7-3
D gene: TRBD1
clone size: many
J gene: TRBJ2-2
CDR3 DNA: TGTGCCAGCAGCCGTCCCGGGACAGGGGCCGGGGAGCTGTTTTTT
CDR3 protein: CASSRPGTGAGELFF